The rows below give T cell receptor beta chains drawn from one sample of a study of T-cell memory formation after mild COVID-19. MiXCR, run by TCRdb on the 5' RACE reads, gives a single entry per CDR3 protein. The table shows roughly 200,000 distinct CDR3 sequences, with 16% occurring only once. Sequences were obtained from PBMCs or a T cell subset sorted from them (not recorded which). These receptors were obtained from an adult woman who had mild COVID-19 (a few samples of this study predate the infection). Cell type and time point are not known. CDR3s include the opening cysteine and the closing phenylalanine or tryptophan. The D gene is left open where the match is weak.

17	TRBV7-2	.	CASSLGGPGAFTGELFF
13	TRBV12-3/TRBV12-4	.	CASSFGEDNEQFF
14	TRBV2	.	CASRPDWNTGELFF
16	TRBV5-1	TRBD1	CASSSMKTGGTDTQYF
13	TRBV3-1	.	CASSQAGVNIQYF
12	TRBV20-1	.	CSATQGNQPQHF
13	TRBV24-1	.	CATSDLGGTEAFF
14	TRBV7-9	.	CASSPTQDGAGYTF
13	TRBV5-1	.	CASSLEAQLGYTF
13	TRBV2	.	CASEWARHDEQFF
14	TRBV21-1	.	CASSYLQEGNIQYF
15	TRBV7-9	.	CASSLGAANTGELFF
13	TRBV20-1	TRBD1	CSAPGQGGSEAFF
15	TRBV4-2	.	CASSQDQLATETQYF
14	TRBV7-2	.	CASSLVGFTDTQYF
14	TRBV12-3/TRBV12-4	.	CASSEHRVPYEQYF
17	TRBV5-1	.	CASSLEETGGVKNIQYF
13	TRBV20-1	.	CSAEHRGKNIQYF
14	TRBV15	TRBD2	CATALAGGYNEQFF
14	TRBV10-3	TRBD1	CAISGDRRFYEQYF
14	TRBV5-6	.	CASSLGSVEYGYTF
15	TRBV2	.	CASSEARLDRGTQYF
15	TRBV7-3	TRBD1	CASSLEQGVGTEAFF
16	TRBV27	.	CASSFRIGQMNQPQHF
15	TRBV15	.	CATSRETLPRETQYF
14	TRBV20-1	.	CSAPTSIGPDTQYF
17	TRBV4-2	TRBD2	CASSQGSVLAAAPAQYF
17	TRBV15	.	CATSAPNRPASYNEQFF
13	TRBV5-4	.	CATRGPTDTEAFF
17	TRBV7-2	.	CASSLLATISPVNEQFF
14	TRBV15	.	CATSRGVGVYEQYF
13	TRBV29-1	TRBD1	CSAGQGFTDTQYF
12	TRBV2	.	CASSIGPDTQYF
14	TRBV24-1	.	CATSDFGAGETQYF
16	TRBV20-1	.	CSARAEGRSQGDTQYF
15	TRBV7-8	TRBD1	CASSLWDSSSYEQYF
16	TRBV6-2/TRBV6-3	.	CASSLRRISAQETQYF
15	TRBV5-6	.	CASSIGHSNTGELFF
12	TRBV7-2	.	CASSPPVGTQYF
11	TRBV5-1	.	CASSWEDTQYF
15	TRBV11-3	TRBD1	CASSPGVQGAYEQFF
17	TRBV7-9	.	CASSLWAWGRENTEAFF
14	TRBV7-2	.	CASRKALSGNTIYF
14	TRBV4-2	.	CASSQDVRLAAQYF
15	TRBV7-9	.	CASAPMGSGQYEQYF
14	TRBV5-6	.	CASVGQTPNYGYTF
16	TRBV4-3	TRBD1	CASSHKRTGVGYEQYF